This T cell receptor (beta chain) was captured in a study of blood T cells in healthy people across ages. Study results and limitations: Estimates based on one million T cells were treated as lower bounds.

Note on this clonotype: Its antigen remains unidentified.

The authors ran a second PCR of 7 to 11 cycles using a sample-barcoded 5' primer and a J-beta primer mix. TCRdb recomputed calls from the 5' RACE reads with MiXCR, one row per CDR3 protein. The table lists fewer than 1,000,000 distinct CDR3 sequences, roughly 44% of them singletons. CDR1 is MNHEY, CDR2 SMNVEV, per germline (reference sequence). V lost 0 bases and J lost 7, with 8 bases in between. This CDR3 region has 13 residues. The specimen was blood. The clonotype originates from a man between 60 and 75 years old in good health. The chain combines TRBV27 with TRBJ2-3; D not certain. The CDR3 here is CASSLSVVHTQYF. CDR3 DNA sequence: TGTGCCAGCAGTTTATCTGTGGTTCATACGCAGTATTTT.